This T cell receptor (beta chain) was recorded in a study of T-cell reconstitution after alpha-beta-depleted transplantation in children. TCRbeta library preparation incorporated unique molecular identifiers. TCRdb independently ran MiXCR on the PCR reads; one entry per CDR3 protein. Among some 550,000 distinct CDR3 sequences listed, around 19% were seen once. Trimming removed 5 bases from V and 2 bases from J, with 12 bases in between. The CDR3 extends over 14 amino acids. This clonotype was seen only a few times. This sample comprised PBMCs from the stem cell graft donor, obtained from the stem cell graft. This sequence was found in a human donor who donated a stem cell graft to a child with acute lymphoblastic leukemia. The chain carries TRBV12-3 or TRBV12-4 and TRBJ1-2, with a weak D call TRBD1 (6 bases). CDR3 DNA: TGTGCCAGCAGTAGACCGGGACACAACTATGGCTACACCTTC. It codes for CASSRPGHNYGYTF.